This TCR beta chain was sequenced in a study of blood T cells in healthy people across ages. The overall study: In model experiments, template switching was able to capture about one barcoded beta molecule for every two T cells that were present.

Alongside a J-beta primer mix, a sample-barcoded 5' primer served in a second PCR lasting about 6 to 11 cycles. TCRdb re-analysed the 5' RACE reads in MiXCR, keeping a single row per CDR3 protein. The sample has some 700,000 distinct CDR3 sequences, 22% seen once. Germline-derived CDR1 and CDR2 are KGHSH and LQKENI. V lost 6 bases, J lost 7 bases, and 10 bases lay in between. The CDR3 covers 13 residues. This clonotype was counted only a few times. The rearrangement links TRBV18 to TRBJ1-6; the D is unclear. The sequence derives from a man between 65 and 85 years old in good health. The source material was blood. CDR3 in DNA: TGTGCCAGCTCTTCTCACCTGAATTCACCCCTCCACTTT. It specifies CASSSHLNSPLHF.